The 15 T cell receptor beta chains reported below all come from one sample, sequenced in a study of cytomegalovirus exposure and HLA in healthy donors. Profiling relied on immunoSEQ multiplex PCR, and the TCRdb table lists in-frame clones only, not all of them. The sample yields about 73,000 clones, over 85% seen once. Sequenced sample: PBMCs. Source of these receptors: a young woman in good health and CMV-seropositive.

V usage is TRBV15 and J usage is TRBJ2-3; 7 nucleotides align to TRBD2. This CDR3 is built from 15 residues. CDR1 and CDR2 (germline): LNHNV, YYDKDF (reference sequence). The trim removed 1 base at V and 0 bases at J, leaving 1 base unmatched. Here the CDR3 reads CATSRGLASTDTQYF. The CDR3 DNA reads TGTGCCACCAGCAGAGGACTAGCTAGCACAGATACGCAGTATTTT.

This chain links TRBV6-6 with TRBJ1-1; maybe TRBD1 (5 bases). This CDR3 contains 13 residues. CDR1 is MNHNY and CDR2 is SVGAGI in the germline V gene (reference sequence). V lost 8 bases to trimming and J lost 6 bases, with 16 bases between them. CDR3 sequence: CASHGFRASEAFF. DNA for the CDR3: TGTGCCAGCCACGGTTTCAGGGCCTCTGAAGCTTTCTTT.

The chain links TRBV18 to TRBJ2-1, with TRBD2 matching over 9 bases. Germline V gene lookup returns CDR1 KGHSH and CDR2 LQKENI. There are 16 residues in the CDR3. V was clipped by 3 bases and J by 3 bases; unmatched bases: 6. In DNA, the CDR3 is TGTGCCAGCTCACCTCCCGGGACTAGCTACTACAATGAGCAGTTCTTC. Protein: CASSPPGTSYYNEQFF.

This clone was recorded once. The chain recombines TRBV2 with TRBJ1-3, with 8 bases matching TRBD1. This CDR3 is 17 amino acids long. The trim removed 8 bases at V and 2 bases at J, leaving 14 bases unmatched. The V gene's germline CDR1 is SNHLY and CDR2 FYNNEI. CDR3 in amino acids: CASGGQVPRFAGNTIYF. As DNA, the CDR3 is TGTGCCAGCGGGGGACAGGTTCCTCGGTTCGCTGGAAACACCATATATTTT.

The chain is built from TRBV29-1 and TRBJ2-1; 10 bases are a match to TRBD1. Trimming at V came to 7 bases and at J to 5 bases, leaving 11 bases not matched to a gene. The CDR3 loop spans 15 amino acids. CDR1 and CDR2 (germline): SQVTM, ANQGSEA. The CDR3 region has the DNA TGCAGCGCCAGAGGGGACAGGGGAAAGGACAATGAGCAGTTCTTC. Translation gives CSARGDRGKDNEQFF.

The chain joins TRBV4-1 to TRBJ2-7; the match to TRBD2 covers 10 bases. The J segment lost 0 bases and the V segment lost 6 bases, leaving 5 bases of the junction unmatched. The germline V gene has CDR1 MGHRA and CDR2 YSYEKL. This CDR3 has 15 amino acids. CDR3 nucleotide sequence: TGCGCCAGCAGACCGACTAGCGGGCGCTCCTACGAGCAGTACTTC. This translates into CASRPTSGRSYEQYF.

The chain couples TRBV7-8 to TRBJ2-1; 8 nucleotides agree with TRBD2. Germline V lookup: CDR1 SGHVS, CDR2 FQNEAQ. CDR3 length equals 14 residues. V was pared by 5 bases and J by 2 bases, with 2 bases of the junction left unmatched. As DNA, the CDR3 is TGTGCCAGCAGCCCGGGGGGGCCCTACAATGAGCAGTTCTTC. This gives the protein CASSPGGPYNEQFF.

The chain joins TRBV28 to TRBJ1-1, with D possibly TRBD1 on 6 matching bases. This CDR3 has 11 amino acids. Trimming removed 5 bases from V and 6 bases from J, with 7 bases in between. Germline V lookup: CDR1 MDHEN, CDR2 SYDVKM. The CDR3 DNA reads TGTGCCAGCAGTCGACAGGCTGAAGCTTTCTTT. Amino acid sequence: CASSRQAEAFF.

The sample holds many counts of this clone. The V and J genes are TRBV28 and TRBJ1-5; perhaps TRBD1 as D (5 bases). This CDR3 spans 15 amino acids. CDR1 and CDR2 (germline): MDHEN, SYDVKM. With 5 bases removed from V and 2 bases from J, the gap between germline ends came to 13 bases. Here the CDR3 DNA reads TGTGCCAGCAGTCCCCTAAGGGGCGGCAATCAGCCCCAGCATTTT. This sequence encodes CASSPLRGGNQPQHF.

The rearrangement joins TRBV29-1 to TRBJ2-1; 9 nucleotides line up with TRBD2. Germline values: CDR1 SQVTM, CDR2 ANQGSEA. CDR3 length: 13 residues. Trimming at V came to 5 bases and at J to 6 bases, leaving 5 bases not matched to a gene. The CDR3 loop reads CSVTAGGSNEQFF. For the CDR3, the DNA is TGCAGCGTTACCGCGGGGGGGAGCAATGAGCAGTTCTTC.

The chain couples TRBV19 to TRBJ1-2; TRBD1 matches 8 bases. The trim removed 9 bases at V and 7 bases at J, leaving 13 bases unmatched. CDR1 is LNHDA, CDR2 SQIVND, per germline (reference sequence). This CDR3 is 14 amino acids long. In DNA form, the CDR3 reads TGTGCCAGCGGCGACCGTCGCAGGGGGCTTGGCTACACCTTC. Translation: CASGDRRRGLGYTF.

The rearrangement uses TRBV19 and TRBJ1-5; 8 nucleotides match TRBD1. This CDR3 contains 15 residues. J lost 3 bases, V lost 7 bases, and 8 bases had no gene match. In germline, CDR1 is LNHDA, CDR2 SQIVND (reference sequence). CDR3 protein: CASKLGTGANQPQHF. As DNA, the CDR3 is TGTGCCAGTAAACTCGGGACAGGCGCCAATCAGCCCCAGCATTTT.

V usage is TRBV11-2 and J usage is TRBJ2-3; D unclear. Germline V gene sequence: CDR1 SGHAT, CDR2 FQNNGV. CDR3 length equals 15 residues. The ends were cut back, 2 bases at V and 4 bases at J, with 13 bases in the middle. The CDR3 DNA sequence: TGTGCCAGCAGCTTATTCCCGGTCCCCGCAGATACGCAGTATTTT. As protein: CASSLFPVPADTQYF.

This sequence joins TRBV27 and TRBJ2-5; 8 bases map to TRBD2. There are 16 residues in the CDR3. CDR1 is MNHEY and CDR2 is SMNVEV in the germline V gene (reference sequence). V shed 3 bases, J shed 3 bases, and the junction held 9 bases outside the gene matches. In DNA, the CDR3 is TGTGCCAGCAGTTTGGGTCTAGCGGGCGGAGAAGAGACCCAGTACTTC. Its protein is CASSLGLAGGEETQYF.

The rearrangement uses TRBV7-2 and TRBJ2-3; 8 bases match TRBD2. The CDR3 spans 17 residues. Germline CDR1 SGHTA, CDR2 FQGNSA. V lost 1 base and J lost 1; bases outside the gene matches: 7. CDR3 in amino acids: CASSLGFGSGGTDTQYF. The CDR3 nucleotides read TGTGCCAGCAGCTTAGGATTCGGTAGCGGGGGCACAGATACGCAGTATTTT. Full variable domain (remainder filled in from reference TRBV7-2 and TRBJ2-3): GAGVSQSPSNKVTEKGKDVELRCDPISGHTALYWYRQSLGQGLEFLIYFQGNSAPDKSGLPSDRFSAERTGGSVSTLTIQRTQQEDSAVYLCASSLGFGSGGTDTQYFGPGTRLTVL.